The 25 T cell receptor beta chains below come from one sample, sequenced in a study of T cells after yellow fever vaccination. TCRdb redid the calling of the 5' RACE reads with MiXCR, one entry per CDR3 protein. In the table there are around 68,000 distinct CDR3 sequences, 7.3% of which are singletons. The specimen was CD8+ T cells sorted from PBMCs, collected approximately 11 days after the first yellow fever vaccination. The receptor set was obtained from a man aged 18-30 years who received the YFV17D yellow fever vaccine.

The chain carries TRBV7-8 and TRBJ2-2; TRBD2 aligns across 9 bases. The CDR3 totals 19 residues. The germline CDR1 and CDR2 sequences are SGHVS and FQNEAQ. V was clipped by 5 bases and J by 7 bases; unmatched bases: 20. The CDR3: CASSPLLLLAGGRSGELFF. CDR3 coding DNA: TGTGCCAGCAGCCCTCTCCTCCTTCTCGCGGGGGGGCGTAGCGGGGAGCTGTTTTTT.

The sample holds many counts of this clonotype. The genes are TRBV4-1 and TRBJ2-1, with D possibly being TRBD1 (6 bases). Germline V gene data show CDR1 as MGHRA and CDR2 as YSYEKL. The CDR3 length is 14 residues. V shed 0 bases and J shed 7 bases, with 10 bases lying between them. This chain's CDR3 is CASSQDLGANEQFF. CDR3 DNA: TGCGCCAGCAGCCAAGATCTGGGGGCTAATGAGCAGTTCTTC.

This clonotype is judged large. This chain connects TRBV20-1 to TRBJ1-3, with D uncertain. This CDR3 is 10 amino acids long. Germline-derived CDR1 and CDR2 are DFQATT and SNEGSKA (reference sequence). The V and J ends lost 5 bases and 3 bases respectively, with 2 bases between them. CDR3 bases: TGCAGTGCTCGTGGAAACACCATATATTTT. As protein: CSARGNTIYF.

Points on this clonotype: This clone may be a read error of a much larger clone one base away. The rearrangement joins TRBV12-3 or TRBV12-4 to TRBJ1-6; D unclear. V lost 6 bases to trimming and J lost 12 bases, with 15 bases between them. The CDR3 is made up of 13 amino acids. CDR3: CASSPGLAEPLHF. The CDR3 region has the DNA TGTGCCAGCAGCCCTGGACTCGCTGAACCCCTCCACTTT.

This sequence joins TRBV4-2 and TRBJ2-5; 8 bases are a match to TRBD2. This CDR3 spans 19 amino acids. Germline V gene lookup returns CDR1 LGHNA and CDR2 YNFKEQ. V trimming: 0 bases; J trimming: 2 bases; junction bases outside the gene matches: 14. The CDR3 DNA is TGTGCCAGCAGCCAAGATCCCTTAGGGGTAGCGGGGCATCAAGAGACCCAGTACTTC. Translating gives CASSQDPLGVAGHQETQYF.

This chain connects TRBV6-2 or TRBV6-3 to TRBJ2-3, with TRBD1 identical over 9 bases. Looked up from germline, CDR1 is MNHEY and CDR2 is SVGEGT. The CDR3 runs to 18 residues. Trimming at V came to 2 bases and at J to 4 bases, leaving 13 bases not matched to a gene. The CDR3: CASSYLIPGTGFPDTQYF. Here the CDR3 DNA reads TGTGCCAGCAGTTACCTGATCCCTGGGACAGGGTTCCCAGATACGCAGTATTTT.

This clonotype appeared many times. The genes are TRBV12-3 or TRBV12-4 and TRBJ1-3, with unresolved D. V was cut by 3 bases and J by 2 bases, with 11 bases left in between. The CDR3 loop spans 15 amino acids. This chain's CDR3 is CASSFSIGAGNTIYF. The CDR3 DNA is TGTGCCAGCAGTTTCAGTATCGGGGCTGGAAACACCATATATTTT.

This clonotype was recorded at least ten times. The J gene is TRBJ2-2, the V gene TRBV4-3; either TRBD1 or TRBD2 may fit D (6 bases each). V shed 5 bases and J shed 1 base, with 14 bases lying between them. Germline lookup yields CDR1 LGHNA and CDR2 YSLEER. The CDR3 length is 16 residues. The chain's CDR3 is CASSYGGGRNTGELFF. The CDR3 coding sequence is TGCGCCAGCAGCTACGGAGGGGGGAGGAACACCGGGGAGCTGTTTTTT.

This clonotype was seen more than once but under ten times. CDR3 coding DNA: TGCGCCAGCAGCCAGAGTCTCGGGACGGTGAATGAGCAGTTCTTC. Its protein is CASSQSLGTVNEQFF. V is TRBV4-1 and J is TRBJ2-1, with D possibly called TRBD1 or TRBD2 (5 bases each). CDR1 MGHRA and CDR2 YSYEKL come from the germline V gene. This CDR3 has 15 amino acids. V gave up 3 bases and J gave up 7 bases, with 16 bases separating them.

This clonotype was seen more than once but under ten times. The chain carries TRBV9 and TRBJ2-6, with TRBD2 matching 7 bases. V lost 6 bases, J lost 0 bases, and 12 bases stayed unmatched. Germline V gives CDR1 SGDLS, CDR2 YYNGEE. This CDR3 has 18 residues. The CDR3, as DNA: TGTGCCAGCAACGTCGGGCGGGGGATGGTCTCTGGGGCCAACGTCCTGACTTTC. Protein sequence: CASNVGRGMVSGANVLTF.

J is TRBJ2-1 and V is TRBV3-1; TRBD1 matches at 8 bases. The CDR3 runs 15 residues. The ends lost 3 bases at V and 6 bases at J; junction bases unmatched: 7. From germline, CDR1 is LGHDT and CDR2 YNNKEL (reference sequence). The CDR3 DNA reads TGTGCCAGCAGCCAGGGACAGGCGCGGGGCAATGAGCAGTTCTTC. Its protein product is CASSQGQARGNEQFF.

This clonotype came up a few times. The V gene is TRBV9, the J gene TRBJ2-5; TRBD2 is a possible D gene (7 bases). The CDR3 loop spans 16 amino acids. The V end lost 0 bases, the J end lost 2 bases, and 14 bases lay between the germline ends. CDR1 is SGDLS and CDR2 is YYNGEE in the germline V gene. CDR3 loop: CASSVGGGGRQETQYF. Here the CDR3 DNA reads TGTGCCAGCAGCGTAGGAGGGGGGGGGCGACAAGAGACCCAGTACTTC.

V and J are TRBV30 and TRBJ2-7, with D uncertain. Germline V gives CDR1 GTSNPN, CDR2 SVGIG (reference sequence). This CDR3 spans 12 amino acids. Trimming took off 0 bases at V and 2 bases at J, with 5 bases between the two ends. The CDR3 sequence: CAWSVSAYEQYF. CDR3 DNA: TGTGCCTGGAGTGTTTCGGCCTACGAGCAGTACTTC.

V usage is TRBV29-1 and J usage is TRBJ1-3; TRBD1 is a possible D gene (6 bases). This CDR3 has 16 amino acids. CDR1 and CDR2 (germline): SQVTM, ANQGSEA. V dropped 3 bases and J dropped 0 bases, with 15 bases sitting between them. CDR3 amino acids: CSVDPGGGVSGNTIYF. CDR3 coding DNA: TGCAGCGTTGACCCAGGAGGGGGAGTCTCTGGAAACACCATATATTTT.

This clonotype came up many times. The chain couples TRBV4-1 to TRBJ2-1; 8 positions agree with TRBD1. The CDR3 contains 15 residues. With V trimmed by 3 bases and J by 5 bases, 6 bases remained unmatched. CDR1 and CDR2 from the germline V gene are MGHRA and YSYEKL. DNA for the CDR3: TGCGCCAGCAGCCAGTACCAGGGGGCCAACAATGAGCAGTTCTTC. This codes for CASSQYQGANNEQFF.

This clonotype was counted at least ten times. The chain carries TRBV27 and TRBJ2-3; the D gene is possibly TRBD1 (6 bases). With 2 bases removed from V and 5 bases from J, the gap between germline ends came to 11 bases. This CDR3 region has 14 residues. Germline V gene data show CDR1 as MNHEY and CDR2 as SMNVEV (reference sequence). The CDR3 DNA reads as TGTGCCAGCAGTTTAGGGGGCCCCGGAGATACGCAGTATTTT. It yields the protein CASSLGGPGDTQYF.

The rearrangement joins TRBV12-2 to TRBJ1-6; the table's D call, TRBD1, has no DNA check behind it. TRBV12-2 is classified as a pseudogene. This CDR3 comprises 14 residues. The CDR3 loop reads CASPPTGGGSPLHF. Written as DNA, the CDR3 is TGTGCAAGCCCCCCGACAGGGGGTGGATCACCCCTCCACTTT.

The genes are TRBV6-2 or TRBV6-3 and TRBJ2-7, with D unresolved. This CDR3 contains 14 residues. The germline V gene encodes CDR1 MNHEY and CDR2 SVGEGT. V lost 5 bases to trimming and J lost 6 bases, with 17 bases between them. The CDR3 coding sequence is TGTGCCAGCAGTCCTAGAACGGGCATGGGCGAGCAGTACGTC. Translating it yields CASSPRTGMGEQYV.

This clonotype has more than one count but fewer than ten. J is TRBJ2-2 and V is TRBV12-3 or TRBV12-4; D not resolved. The CDR3 covers 13 residues. V was shortened by 6 bases and J by 1 base, with 6 bases between the two germline ends. CDR3 amino acids: CASRKGNTGELFF. The CDR3 DNA reads as TGTGCCAGCAGGAAGGGGAACACCGGGGAGCTGTTTTTT.

The V gene is TRBV29-1, the J gene TRBJ2-2, with 12 bases aligning to TRBD2. CDR1 SQVTM and CDR2 ANQGSEA come from the germline V gene. The CDR3 is 14 residues long. V trimming: 7 bases; J trimming: 2 bases; junction bases outside the gene matches: 2. CDR3 DNA: TGCAGCGCACTAGCGGGGGGAAACACCGGGGAGCTGTTTTTT. Translated, it gives CSALAGGNTGELFF.

The chain has TRBV2 and TRBJ2-1, with TRBD2 as a possible D gene (5 bases). In germline, CDR1 is SNHLY, CDR2 FYNNEI. Trimming shortened V by 3 bases and J by 6 bases, and 9 bases separated the two germline ends. The CDR3 is 13 residues long. The CDR3 DNA follows: TGTGCCAGCAGTGATGGACTCCGCAATGAGCAGTTCTTC. This encodes CASSDGLRNEQFF.

This clonotype was counted many times. The chain joins TRBV12-3 or TRBV12-4 to TRBJ2-1, with TRBD2 matching over 12 bases. This CDR3 contains 16 residues. Germline trimming cut 5 bases from V and 7 bases from J; bases unmatched to any gene: 9. DNA for the CDR3: TGTGCCAGCAGTCCACGACTAGCGGGGGTGGGGAATGAGCAGTTCTTC. Amino acids: CASSPRLAGVGNEQFF.

This chain uses TRBV27 with TRBJ1-2; the D gene is possibly TRBD1 (5 bases). Germline V CDR1 and CDR2: MNHEY, SMNVEV (reference sequence). The V end was cut by 6 bases, the J end by 7 bases, with 18 bases between. This CDR3 region has 14 residues. CDR3 nucleotides: TGTGCCAGCAGCGTTCTCGCCGGGGGTAGTGGCTACACCTTC. It codes for CASSVLAGGSGYTF.

This clonotype appeared many times. The V gene is TRBV29-1, the J gene TRBJ2-3; 15 bases are shared with TRBD2. This CDR3 has 17 residues. V shed 1 base and J 3 bases; nucleotides not matched to a gene: 5. Germline assignment: CDR1 SQVTM and CDR2 ANQGSEA. CDR3 coding DNA: TGCAGCGTTGAAGCTTGGACTAGCGGGGGGGCAACAGATACGCAGTATTTT. This codes for CSVEAWTSGGATDTQYF.

This clonotype has ten or more counts. This chain joins TRBV20-1 and TRBJ1-1; weak D call: TRBD1 (5 bases). The CDR3 has 14 amino acids. V dropped 6 bases and J dropped 3 bases, with 17 bases sitting between them. The V gene's germline CDR1 is DFQATT and CDR2 SNEGSKA (reference sequence). The CDR3 nucleotides are TGCAGTGCCCGCTTCGCCCTAGGGGACACTGAAGCTTTCTTT. Translating gives CSARFALGDTEAFF.